One and the same sample provided the 9 T cell receptor beta chains below, sequenced in a study of blood T cell repertoires in COVID-19. Assay used: immunoSEQ multiplex PCR; TCRdb lists only in-frame clones, some missing. Of 350,000 to 450,000 clones in the sample, 85% were seen once. The sequenced material came from peripheral blood. The receptors were sampled from a woman aged 18-29 years with acute or convalescent COVID-19.

This sequence joins TRBV7-9 and TRBJ1-4, with D possibly TRBD1 on 5 matching bases. The CDR3 contains 14 residues. The V end was cut by 5 bases, the J end by 0 bases, with 7 bases between. Germline lookup yields CDR1 SEHNR and CDR2 FQNEAQ (reference sequence). CDR3 in amino acids: CASSPGSTNEKLFF. The CDR3 region has the DNA TGTGCCAGCAGCCCAGGGTCAACTAATGAAAAACTGTTTTTT.

The chain recombines TRBV28 with TRBJ2-7; D unresolved. V was shortened by 6 bases and J by 13 bases, with 22 bases between the two germline ends. Germline CDR1 MDHEN, CDR2 SYDVKM. This CDR3 is built from 13 residues. CDR3 DNA: TGTGCCAGCAGCCGATCCGCGCCCCTAATCACTTACTTC. Translated, it gives CASSRSAPLITYF.

The V and J genes are TRBV6-5 and TRBJ1-2, with 7 bases fitting TRBD1. With 5 bases clipped from V and 7 bases from J, the junction kept 7 bases outside the gene matches. This CDR3 has 13 amino acids. Germline V gene sequence: CDR1 MNHEY, CDR2 SVGAGI. The DNA for the CDR3 is TGTGCCAGCAGTAGGAAGACAGGGATTGGCTACACCTTC. Its protein is CASSRKTGIGYTF.

This clone came up once. This sequence joins TRBV6-2 or TRBV6-3 and TRBJ2-1, with 9 bases that match TRBD2. The CDR3 contains 16 residues. The germline V gene has CDR1 MNHEY and CDR2 SVGEGT. J was trimmed by 5 bases and V by 6 bases; bases with no gene match: 11. CDR3 region: CASSPWVAGANNEQFF. The DNA of the CDR3 is TGTGCCAGCAGCCCTTGGGTAGCGGGGGCCAACAATGAGCAGTTCTTC.

The chain links TRBV7-9 to TRBJ2-2; D is uncertain. V was shortened by 6 bases and J by 2 bases, with 7 bases between the two germline ends. The CDR3 extends over 13 amino acids. Germline V lookup: CDR1 SEHNR, CDR2 FQNEAQ (reference sequence). The CDR3: CASRALNTGELFF. The CDR3 DNA reads TGTGCCAGCAGAGCCTTAAACACCGGGGAGCTGTTTTTT.

The chain couples TRBV19 to TRBJ2-7; 11 bases fit TRBD2. Germline V gene lookup returns CDR1 LNHDA and CDR2 SQIVND (reference sequence). V dropped 5 bases and J dropped 3; count of bases not matched to a gene: 12. The CDR3 extends over 17 amino acids. CDR3 in DNA: TGTGCCAGTAGTTCCCACGCCGGGACTAGCGGATACTACGAGCAGTACTTC. Translated, it gives CASSSHAGTSGYYEQYF.

The chain links TRBV28 to TRBJ1-1, with 7 positions matching TRBD1. This CDR3 spans 12 amino acids. The V gene end was trimmed by 8 bases and the J gene end by 6 bases; junction bases not matched to a gene: 6. CDR1 and CDR2 (germline): MDHEN, SYDVKM. The CDR3 DNA reads as TGTGCCAGCCGAGGGGGCGGCTCTGAAGCTTTCTTT. It encodes CASRGGGSEAFF.

V usage is TRBV24-1 and J usage is TRBJ1-2, with D maybe TRBD1 (6 bases). V was cut by 4 bases and J by 3 bases, with 11 bases left in between. CDR3 size: 14 residues. Germline CDR1 KGHDR, CDR2 SFDVKD. The CDR3, as DNA: TGTGCCACCAGTGACGGCCCAGGGGACTATGGCTACACCTTC. It yields the protein CATSDGPGDYGYTF.

The chain joins TRBV19 to TRBJ1-1; 8 positions match TRBD1. Germline V gene data show CDR1 as LNHDA and CDR2 as SQIVND (reference sequence). This CDR3 has 14 amino acids. V was clipped by 3 bases and J by 7 bases; unmatched bases: 7. CDR3: CASSILDRGNEAFF. The CDR3 DNA sequence: TGTGCCAGTAGTATCCTAGACAGGGGTAATGAAGCTTTCTTT.